The clone carrying this T cell receptor beta chain occurred many times. Its specificity is unknown. Germline V lookup: CDR1 DFQATT, CDR2 SNEGSKA (reference sequence). V was pared by 1 base and J by 4 bases, with 6 bases of the junction left unmatched. This CDR3 spans 15 amino acids. The sample originates from a study of breast tumors, draining lymph nodes, adjacent tissues. Via MiXCR, TCRdb re-called the multiplex PCR reads, giving one row per CDR3 protein. The sample holds 150,000 to 250,000 distinct CDR3 sequences, approximately 30% seen once. Study-wide results and limits: Most tumor T cells seemingly derive from lymph node, then expand in tumor. Tumor repertoires ranked between lymph nodes and nontumor tissue in diversity, with V and J gene preferences.

Samples came from axillary lymph nodes draining the breast cancer. The J gene is TRBJ2-3, the V gene TRBV20-1; TRBD2 agrees at 9 bases. The specimen was axillary lymph node tissue. This receptor was taken from a female donor with breast cancer. Some clones in this sample may be carry-over from other donors' samples. CDR3 coding DNA: TGCAGTGCTAGAGTTAGGGCGGGGGGGCCAGATACGCAGTATTTT. It is translated as CSARVRAGGPDTQYF.